This T cell receptor beta chain was documented in a study of CD8 T cells in Susac syndrome. The healthy controls were matched to patients by age and sex. Through negative isolation, CD4+ and CD8+ T cells were obtained, while TEMRA cells were enriched using FACS. This clonotype was seen only a few times. Its antigen is as yet unknown. The V gene's germline CDR1 is MNHNS and CDR2 SASEGT. J gave up 8 bases and V 7 bases, and 7 bases lay outside the gene matches. The CDR3 runs to 13 residues. Study-level points and caveats: The study's TCR sequencing and HLA analysis drew on a certain number of individuals. That number was acknowledged as relatively small.

A quantity of roughly 0.5 to 1 ug RNA underwent reverse transcription using random hexamers. MiXCR, applied by TCRdb to the immunoSEQ multiplex PCR reads, yields one record per CDR3 protein. The profile shows around 130,000 distinct CDR3 sequences, 85% to 95% of them singletons. The sequence was obtained from a human donor in good health. This chain links TRBV6-1 with TRBJ1-4; TRBD1 matches 7 bases. The source material was CD4+ T cells from PBMCs. The CDR3 region is CASNEGGSEKLFF. CDR3 nucleotides: TGTGCCAGCAACGAAGGGGGCTCCGAAAAACTGTTTTTT.